A single TCR beta chain is shown here with its context. This clonotype was observed a few times. The target of this receptor is not known. The sample holds no much larger clone one base away, and base qualities are not on file. Libraries were prepared through 5' RACE. A second PCR of roughly 7 to 11 cycles was performed with a sample-barcoded 5' primer and a J-beta primer mix. A template-switch 5' adaptor carrying 12 random nucleotides introduced a unique molecular identifier onto each TCR beta cDNA molecule. At least 2.5 million CDR3-containing paired-end reads were obtained from each sample. First-strand cDNA was synthesized from all RNA with the Mint cDNA synthesis kit, primed by a TRBC-specific oligonucleotide. Following uracil-DNA glycosylase treatment, a first 18-cycle PCR with universal primers M1SS and BC2_uni_R was performed on all cDNA. The original methods were these. Normalization of each sample was performed by random selection of 1 million high-quality reads, each carrying a distinct molecular identifier. Instead of being binned into consensus sequences, reads with shared molecular identifiers were discarded. MiTCR, set to a Q25 quality threshold and the strictest error-elimination algorithm, was used for CDR3 identification, clonotype clustering and error correction. A nonparametric unseen species model using Euler transformation provided a lower-bound estimate of total TCR beta diversity. The public sequencing data were trimmed at Q25 with fastp and processed into clonotypes with MiXCR by TCRdb, which kept only in-frame beta chains. Rows merge per CDR3 protein into single entries with the most common DNA and genes. The V and J calls follow TCRdb's processing rather than the paper's. The sample contains 1,800,000 or so distinct CDR3 sequences, about 39% of them found a single time. The ten biggest clones cover about 21% of the sample.

The data are from a study of blood T cells in healthy people across ages (dated by TCRdb to 2015 to 2017). At the level of the whole study: In model experiments, roughly one uniquely barcoded TCR beta cDNA molecule per two T cells was captured by template switching. The study measured age-related changes in TCR beta repertoire diversity using deep sequencing normalized with unique cDNA molecular identifiers. Four age groups were formed from the donors: young (average approximately 15 years), middle-aged (approximately 40), aged (roughly 56) and long-lived (about 75). To avoid experimental bias, donors of different ages were distributed randomly across sequencing lanes. Using the same blood draw, the study looked at two additional independent replicas of 1 million unique cDNA reads for two donors, one aged 18 to 30 and the other aged 80 or older. Study-wide findings and limitations: Conclusive comparison of naive and antigen-experienced compartments was prevented by the profiling of bulk unsorted PBMCs. As age increased, observed TCR beta diversity per million T cells dropped in a roughly linear way, and a significant reduction was already evident by age about 40. Observed TCR beta diversity correlated strongly with the percentage of naive T cells measured by flow cytometry. Estimates of total diversity from one million sequenced T cells were regarded as lower bounds and underestimates. The long-lived group showed more naive CD4+ T cells, fewer expanded clones and increased TCR diversity than the aged group, suggesting age selection. The CMV infection status of donors was not known, potentially confounding age-related changes in expanded clonotypes.

Donors were 35 to 40 systemically healthy Caucasian individuals from Russia aged roughly 6 to 90 years. Each donor gave about 11 milliliters of peripheral blood, drawn into EDTA-treated Vacutainer tubes. PBMCs were isolated by Ficoll-Paque density-gradient centrifugation, with at least 6 million obtained per sample. Trizol reagent was used to extract total RNA from the PBMCs, yielding at least 5 micrograms per sample. For every donor, an aliquot of PBMCs went through flow cytometry to measure the percentages of naive CD45RAhigh/CD27high T cells. V is clipped by 3 bases and J by 8 bases, and the sequence between their germline boundaries is 20 bases long. CDR1 SGHTA and CDR2 FQGNSA were looked up in the germline V gene. The CDR3 goes from the cysteine to the phenylalanine over 16 residues. The DNA shown is the 48-base CDR3, in frame from base 1.

The source material was blood. This TCR came from a human donor in good health. The rearranged segments are TRBV7-2 and TRBJ2-1; perhaps TRBD1 is the D gene, with 5 bases matching. CDR3 sequence: CASSFLGDPAPYEQFF. The DNA sequence is given as TGTGCCAGCAGCTTCCTAGGGGATCCCGCCCCCTATGAGCAGTTCTTC.